This TCR beta chain derives from a study of PD-1 blockade in classical Hodgkin lymphoma. CDR1 MDHEN and CDR2 SYDVKM come from the germline V gene. The CDR3 spans 15 residues. Germline trimming cut 3 bases from V and 5 bases from J; bases unmatched to any gene: 8. A remark on this clone: Its target is unknown.

Sequencing used immunoSEQ multiplex PCR; TCRdb keeps in-frame clones, though not all of them. The sample records tens of thousands of clones, about nine tenths being singletons. General study points: Prior therapy or disease activity may underlie the repertoire differences, whose causes remain undefined.

All the patients suffered relapse after autologous stem cell transplantation, and brentuximab vedotin exposure differed. Patients showed best responses of complete response, partial response or progressive disease. The source material was peripheral blood mononuclear cells (PBMCs), sampled at baseline. V gene TRBV28 combines with J gene TRBJ2-5; 8 bases agree with TRBD1. The TCR sequence derives from a human donor with classical Hodgkin lymphoma. The CDR3 loop reads CASSFGDRRIETQYF. CDR3 DNA sequence: TGTGCCAGCAGTTTTGGGGACAGGCGGATCGAGACCCAGTACTTC.